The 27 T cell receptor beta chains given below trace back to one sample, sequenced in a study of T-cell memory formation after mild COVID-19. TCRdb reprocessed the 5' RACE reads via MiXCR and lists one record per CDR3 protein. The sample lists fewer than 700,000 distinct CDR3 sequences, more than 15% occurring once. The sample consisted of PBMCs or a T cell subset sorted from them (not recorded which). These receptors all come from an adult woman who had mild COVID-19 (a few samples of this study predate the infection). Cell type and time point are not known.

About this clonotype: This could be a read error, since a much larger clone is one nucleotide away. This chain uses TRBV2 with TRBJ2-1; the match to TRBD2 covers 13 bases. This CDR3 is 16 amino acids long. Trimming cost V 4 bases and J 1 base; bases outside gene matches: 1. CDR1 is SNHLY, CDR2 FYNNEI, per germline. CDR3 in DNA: TGTGCCAGCAGTGGGACTAGCGGGAGATCCTACAATGAGCAGTTCTTC. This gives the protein CASSGTSGRSYNEQFF.

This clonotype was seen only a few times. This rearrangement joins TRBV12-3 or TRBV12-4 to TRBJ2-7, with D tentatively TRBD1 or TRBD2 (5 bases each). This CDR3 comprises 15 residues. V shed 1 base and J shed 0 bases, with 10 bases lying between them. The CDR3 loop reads CASSLGSGHSYEQYF. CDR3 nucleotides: TGTGCCAGCAGTTTAGGGAGCGGACACTCCTACGAGCAGTACTTC.

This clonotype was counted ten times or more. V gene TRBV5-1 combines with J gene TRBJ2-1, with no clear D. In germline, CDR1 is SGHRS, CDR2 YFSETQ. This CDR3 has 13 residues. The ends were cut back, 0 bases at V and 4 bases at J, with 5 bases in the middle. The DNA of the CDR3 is TGCGCCAGCAGCTTGGGTGGATACAATGAGCAGTTCTTC. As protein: CASSLGGYNEQFF.

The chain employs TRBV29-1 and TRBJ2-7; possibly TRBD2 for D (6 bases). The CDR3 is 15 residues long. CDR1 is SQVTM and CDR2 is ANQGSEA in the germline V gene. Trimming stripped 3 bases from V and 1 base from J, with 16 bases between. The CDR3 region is CSVEGGEGPSYEQYF. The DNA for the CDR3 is TGCAGCGTTGAGGGGGGAGAAGGCCCTTCCTACGAGCAGTACTTC.

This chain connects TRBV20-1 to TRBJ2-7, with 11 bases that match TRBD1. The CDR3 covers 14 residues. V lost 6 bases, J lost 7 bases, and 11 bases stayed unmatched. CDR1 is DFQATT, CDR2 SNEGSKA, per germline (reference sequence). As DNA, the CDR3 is TGCAGTGCCCGTTCGGGACAGGGGGACCGAGAGCAGTACTTC. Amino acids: CSARSGQGDREQYF.

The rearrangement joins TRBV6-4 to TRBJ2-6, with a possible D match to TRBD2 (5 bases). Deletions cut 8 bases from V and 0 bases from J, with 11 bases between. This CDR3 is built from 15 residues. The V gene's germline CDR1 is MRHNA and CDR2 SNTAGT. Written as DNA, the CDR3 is TGTGCCAGCCCCGGGGAGAGCTCTGGGGCCAACGTCCTGACTTTC. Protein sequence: CASPGESSGANVLTF.

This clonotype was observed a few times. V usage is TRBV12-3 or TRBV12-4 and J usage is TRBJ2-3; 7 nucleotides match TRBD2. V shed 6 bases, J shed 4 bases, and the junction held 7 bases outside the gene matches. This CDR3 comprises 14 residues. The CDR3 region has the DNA TGTGCCAGCAGGTGGGGGGGGAGGCCAGATACGCAGTATTTT. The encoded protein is CASRWGGRPDTQYF.

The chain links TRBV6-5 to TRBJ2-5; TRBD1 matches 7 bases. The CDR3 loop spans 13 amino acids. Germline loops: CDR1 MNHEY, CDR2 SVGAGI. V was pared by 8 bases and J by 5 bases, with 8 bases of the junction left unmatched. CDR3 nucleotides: TGTGCCAGCTTCTACAGGGGTGGTGAGACCCAGTACTTC. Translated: CASFYRGGETQYF.

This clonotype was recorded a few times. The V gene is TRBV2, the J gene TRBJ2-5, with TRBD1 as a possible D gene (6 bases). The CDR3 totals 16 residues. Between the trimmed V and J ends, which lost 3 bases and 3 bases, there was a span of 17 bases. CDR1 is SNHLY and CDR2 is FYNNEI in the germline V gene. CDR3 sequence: CASSEGAYYAEETQYF. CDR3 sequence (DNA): TGTGCCAGCAGTGAGGGGGCGTACTATGCTGAAGAGACCCAGTACTTC. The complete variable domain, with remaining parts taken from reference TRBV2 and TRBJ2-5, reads EPEVTQTPSHQVTQMGQEVILRCVPISNHLYFYWYRQILGQKVEFLVSFYNNEISEKSEIFDDQFSVERPDGSNFTLKIRSTKLEDSAMYFCASSEGAYYAEETQYFGPGTRLLVL.

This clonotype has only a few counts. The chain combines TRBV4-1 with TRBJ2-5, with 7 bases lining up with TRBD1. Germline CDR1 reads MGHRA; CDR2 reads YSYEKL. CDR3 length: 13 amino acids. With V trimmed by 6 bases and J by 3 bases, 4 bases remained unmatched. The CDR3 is CASSWDSKETQYF. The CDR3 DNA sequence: TGCGCCAGCAGTTGGGACAGTAAAGAGACCCAGTACTTC.

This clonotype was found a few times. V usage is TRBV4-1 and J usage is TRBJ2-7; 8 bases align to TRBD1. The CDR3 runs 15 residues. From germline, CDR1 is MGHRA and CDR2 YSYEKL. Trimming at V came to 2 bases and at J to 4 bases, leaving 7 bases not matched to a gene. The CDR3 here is CASSQPRTGKYEQYF. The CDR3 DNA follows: TGCGCCAGCAGCCAACCCCGGACAGGGAAGTACGAGCAGTACTTC.

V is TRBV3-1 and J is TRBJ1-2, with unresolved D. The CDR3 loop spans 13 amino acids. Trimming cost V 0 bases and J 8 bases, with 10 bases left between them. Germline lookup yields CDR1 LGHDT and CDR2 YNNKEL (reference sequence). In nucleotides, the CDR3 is TGTGCCAGCAGCCAAGAACGGCTGGGGGGCTACACCTTC. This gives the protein CASSQERLGGYTF.

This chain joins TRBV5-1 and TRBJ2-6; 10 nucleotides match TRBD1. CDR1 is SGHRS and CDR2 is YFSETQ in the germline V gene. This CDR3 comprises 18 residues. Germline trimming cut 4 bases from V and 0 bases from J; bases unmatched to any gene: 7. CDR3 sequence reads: CASSKGQGVNSGANVLTF. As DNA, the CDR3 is TGCGCCAGCAGCAAAGGACAGGGGGTAAACTCTGGGGCCAACGTCCTGACTTTC.

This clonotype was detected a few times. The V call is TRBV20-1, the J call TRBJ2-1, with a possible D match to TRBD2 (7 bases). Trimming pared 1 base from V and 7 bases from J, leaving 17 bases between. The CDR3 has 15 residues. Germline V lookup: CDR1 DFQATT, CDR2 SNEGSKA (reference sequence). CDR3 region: CSARGRGAAFNEQFF. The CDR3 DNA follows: TGCAGTGCTAGAGGCCGGGGGGCCGCTTTTAATGAGCAGTTCTTC.

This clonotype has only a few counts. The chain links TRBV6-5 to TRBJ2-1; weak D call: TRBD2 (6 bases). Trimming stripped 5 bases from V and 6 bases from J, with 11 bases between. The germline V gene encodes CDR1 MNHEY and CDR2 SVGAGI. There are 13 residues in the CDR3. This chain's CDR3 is CASSTMGGNEQFF. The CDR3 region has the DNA TGTGCCAGCAGTACCATGGGGGGCAATGAGCAGTTCTTC.

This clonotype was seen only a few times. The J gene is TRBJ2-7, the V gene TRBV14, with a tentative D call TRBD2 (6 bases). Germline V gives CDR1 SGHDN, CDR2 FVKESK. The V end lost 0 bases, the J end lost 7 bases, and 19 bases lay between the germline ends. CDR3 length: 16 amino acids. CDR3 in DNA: TGTGCCAGCAGCCAAGATTGGGGCGGGCCCCGGGGGGAGCAGTACTTC. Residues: CASSQDWGGPRGEQYF. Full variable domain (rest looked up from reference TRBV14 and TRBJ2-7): EAGVTQFPSHSVIEKGQTVTLRCDPISGHDNLYWYRRVMGKEIKFLLHFVKESKQDESGMPNNRFLAERTGGTYSTLKVQPAELEDSGVYFCASSQDWGGPRGEQYFGPGTRLTVT.

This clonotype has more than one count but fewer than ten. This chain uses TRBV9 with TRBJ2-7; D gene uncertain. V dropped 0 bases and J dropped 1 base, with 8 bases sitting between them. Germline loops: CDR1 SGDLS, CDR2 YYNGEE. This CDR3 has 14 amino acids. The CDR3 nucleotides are TGTGCCAGCAGCGTAGTCGGCTGGTCCTACGAGCAGTACTTC. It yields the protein CASSVVGWSYEQYF.

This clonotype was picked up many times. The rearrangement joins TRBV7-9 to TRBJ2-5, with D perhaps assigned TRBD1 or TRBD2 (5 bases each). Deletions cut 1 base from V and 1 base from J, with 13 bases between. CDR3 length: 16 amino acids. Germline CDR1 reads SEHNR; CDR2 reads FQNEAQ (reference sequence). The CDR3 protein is CASSLGGVLVQETQYF. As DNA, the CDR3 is TGTGCCAGCAGCTTAGGAGGGGTTCTGGTCCAAGAGACCCAGTACTTC.

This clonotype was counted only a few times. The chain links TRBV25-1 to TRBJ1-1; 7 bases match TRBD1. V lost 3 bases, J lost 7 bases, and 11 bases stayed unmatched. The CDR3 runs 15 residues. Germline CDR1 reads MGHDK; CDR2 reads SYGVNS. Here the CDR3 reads CASSEPDRTTFEAFF. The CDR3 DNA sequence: TGTGCCAGCAGTGAGCCGGACAGGACCACTTTTGAAGCTTTCTTT.

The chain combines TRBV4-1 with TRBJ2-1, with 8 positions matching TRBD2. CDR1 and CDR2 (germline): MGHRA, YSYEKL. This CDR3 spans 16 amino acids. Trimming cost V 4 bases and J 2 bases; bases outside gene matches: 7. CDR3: CASSPTLADTYNEQFF. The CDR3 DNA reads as TGCGCCAGCAGCCCGACACTAGCGGATACCTACAATGAGCAGTTCTTC.

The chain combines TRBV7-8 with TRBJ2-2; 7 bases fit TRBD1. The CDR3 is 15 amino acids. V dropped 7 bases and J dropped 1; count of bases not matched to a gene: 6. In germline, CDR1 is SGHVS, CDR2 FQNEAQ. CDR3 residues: CASTKDRVNTGELFF. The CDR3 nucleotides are TGTGCCAGCACCAAAGACAGGGTGAACACCGGGGAGCTGTTTTTT.

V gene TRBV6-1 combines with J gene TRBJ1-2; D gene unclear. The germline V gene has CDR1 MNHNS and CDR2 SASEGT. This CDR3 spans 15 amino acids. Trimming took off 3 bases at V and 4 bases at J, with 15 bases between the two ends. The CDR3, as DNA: TGTGCCAGCAGTGACGATCGGGGTCTCGGCTATGGCTACACCTTC. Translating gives CASSDDRGLGYGYTF.

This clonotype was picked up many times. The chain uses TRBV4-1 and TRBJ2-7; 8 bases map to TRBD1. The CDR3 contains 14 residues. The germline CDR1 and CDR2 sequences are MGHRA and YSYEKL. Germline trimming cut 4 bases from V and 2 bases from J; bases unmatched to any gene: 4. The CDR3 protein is CASSPGQAPYEQYF. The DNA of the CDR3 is TGCGCCAGCAGCCCGGGACAGGCGCCCTACGAGCAGTACTTC.

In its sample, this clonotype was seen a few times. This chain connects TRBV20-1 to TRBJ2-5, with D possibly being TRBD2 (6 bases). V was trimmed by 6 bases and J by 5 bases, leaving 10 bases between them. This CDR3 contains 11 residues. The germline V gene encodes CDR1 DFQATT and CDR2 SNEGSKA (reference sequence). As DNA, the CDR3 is TGCAGTGCACTAGCTTTGGAGACCCAGTACTTC. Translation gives CSALALETQYF.

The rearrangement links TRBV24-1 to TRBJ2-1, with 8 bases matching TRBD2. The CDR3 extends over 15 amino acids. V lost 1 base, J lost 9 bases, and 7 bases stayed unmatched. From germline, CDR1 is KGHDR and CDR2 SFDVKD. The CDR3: CATSDFVRGGVEQFF. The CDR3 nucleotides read TGTGCCACCAGTGATTTTGTCCGGGGGGGCGTTGAGCAGTTCTTC.

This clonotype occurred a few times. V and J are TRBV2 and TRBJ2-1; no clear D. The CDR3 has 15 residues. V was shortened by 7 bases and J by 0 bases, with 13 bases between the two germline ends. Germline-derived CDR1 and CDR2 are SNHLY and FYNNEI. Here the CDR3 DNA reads TGTGCCAGCACCTCGGACCGTGCCTCCTACAATGAGCAGTTCTTC. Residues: CASTSDRASYNEQFF.

As DNA, the CDR3 is TGTGCCAGCAGCCGGGGAGAAATGAACACCGGGGAGCTGTTTTTT. It encodes CASSRGEMNTGELFF. The chain has TRBV5-4 and TRBJ2-2; weak D call: TRBD2 (5 bases). Germline loops: CDR1 SGHNT, CDR2 YYREEE (reference sequence). This CDR3 region has 15 residues. V was pared by 4 bases and J by 1 base, with 11 bases between.